This is a list of T cell receptor beta chains from one sample in a study of T cells in Graves' hyperthyroidism and ophthalmopathy. TCRdb fed the multiplex PCR reads into MiXCR, producing one record per CDR3 protein. The data show 390,000 or so distinct CDR3 sequences, roughly 14% seen once. Sequenced sample: blood. The receptors derive from a young man with Graves' ophthalmopathy. CDR3s include the opening cysteine and the closing phenylalanine or tryptophan. A D gene is named only where the DNA matches it firmly. Where a row states a size, it is once, few, many or the class of an expanded clone; other rows omit it.

D,J,V,size,CDR3,DNA
TRBD1,TRBJ2-7,TRBV2,many,CASSPNRGRDEQYF,TGTGCCAGCAGTCCTAACAGGGGGCGCGACGAGCAGTACTTC
-,TRBJ2-5,TRBV19,-,CASRPGTSFLYQETQYF,TGTGCCAGTAGGCCCGGGACATCTTTTTTGTACCAAGAGACCCAGTACTTC
TRBD2,TRBJ2-7,TRBV7-9,-,CASRDIAGATYEQYF,TGTGCCAGCAGGGATATAGCGGGGGCAACCTACGAGCAGTACTTC
-,TRBJ2-1,TRBV6-6,many,CASSSPSVSSYNEQFF,TGTGCCAGCAGTTCCCCTAGCGTGAGCTCCTACAATGAGCAGTTCTTC
-,TRBJ2-1,TRBV30,many,CAWSGGHNEQFF,TGTGCCTGGAGTGGGGGCCACAATGAGCAGTTCTTC
-,TRBJ2-7,TRBV20-1,-,CSARHTDYEQYF,TGCAGTGCGAGGCACACCGACTACGAGCAGTACTTC
-,TRBJ1-1,TRBV6-1,few,CASSPGFGLLELEAFF,TGTGCCAGCAGCCCCGGGTTTGGCCTGTTAGAGCTTGAAGCTTTCTTT
-,TRBJ2-1,TRBV20-1,many,CSKIRAPSVPGHEQFF,TGCAGTAAGATTCGGGCCCCGTCGGTCCCCGGCCATGAGCAGTTCTTC
-,TRBJ1-2,TRBV6-1,many,CASKHGGGQYGYTF,TGTGCCAGCAAACATGGGGGGGGACAATATGGCTACACCTTC
-,TRBJ2-5,TRBV3-1,many,CASSQDKKGRGETQYF,TGTGCCAGCAGCCAAGATAAGAAGGGGCGGGGCGAGACCCAGTACTTC
-,TRBJ2-3,TRBV30,many,CAWSEAGRDTQYF,TGTGCCTGGAGTGAGGCGGGGAGGGATACGCAGTATTTT
TRBD2,TRBJ2-5,TRBV2,many,CASSPGTKYQETQYF,TGTGCCAGCAGTCCCGGGACTAAGTACCAAGAGACCCAGTACTTC
-,TRBJ2-2,TRBV6-5,-,CASSYYGTGELFF,TGTGCCAGCAGTTACTACGGTACCGGGGAGCTGTTTTTT
-,TRBJ2-7,TRBV7-6,few,CASSQLDPPFDEQYF,TGTGCCAGCAGCCAACTAGATCCCCCTTTCGATGAGCAGTACTTC
-,TRBJ2-1,TRBV12-3/TRBV12-4,many,CASSFDESNEQFF,TGTGCCAGCAGTTTCGATGAGAGCAATGAGCAGTTCTTC
-,TRBJ1-6,TRBV28,-,CASGTTNSLLHF,TGTGCCAGCGGGACCACTAATTCACTCCTCCACTTT
-,TRBJ1-1,TRBV19,-,CASSIDPGRGTEAFF,TGTGCCAGTAGTATAGATCCAGGGCGCGGCACTGAAGCTTTCTTT
-,TRBJ2-2,TRBV24-1,few,CATKPNTGELFF,TGTGCCACGAAACCTAACACCGGGGAGCTGTTTTTT
TRBD2,TRBJ2-2,TRBV12-3/TRBV12-4,many,CASSLKDGRGGSTGELFF,TGTGCCAGCAGTTTAAAAGATGGGCGGGGGGGCTCCACCGGGGAGCTGTTTTTT
-,TRBJ2-1,TRBV6-2/TRBV6-3,many,CASSYGGGRAYEQFF,TGTGCCAGCAGTTACGGGGGAGGCCGAGCGTATGAGCAGTTCTTC
-,TRBJ2-2,TRBV3-1,many,CASSQANAGELFF,TGTGCCAGCAGCCAAGCTAATGCCGGGGAGCTGTTTTTT
-,TRBJ2-3,TRBV29-1,few,CSVDNADTQYF,TGCAGCGTTGATAACGCAGATACGCAGTATTTT
-,TRBJ2-5,TRBV18,few,CASSPPIRHQETQYF,TGTGCCAGCTCACCACCGATACGGCATCAAGAGACCCAGTACTTC
TRBD2,TRBJ2-7,TRBV5-1,many,CASSSGTSYNEQYF,TGCGCCAGCAGTTCCGGGACTAGCTACAACGAGCAGTACTTC
-,TRBJ2-5,TRBV5-1,many,CASSISETQYF,TGCGCCAGCAGCATTTCGGAGACCCAGTACTTC
-,TRBJ2-7,TRBV7-2,many,CASSPWSTRGFEQYF,TGTGCCAGCAGCCCCTGGAGCACTAGAGGTTTCGAGCAGTACTTC
TRBD1,TRBJ2-4,TRBV19,-,CASSAGGPNIQYF,TGTGCCAGTAGTGCAGGGGGCCCAAACATTCAGTACTTC
-,TRBJ1-1,TRBV27,many,CASSRPRGTEAFF,TGTGCCAGCAGTCGCCCTAGGGGAACTGAAGCTTTCTTT
TRBD1,TRBJ1-1,TRBV5-8,-,CASSLLKQGGGAEAFF,TGTGCCAGCAGCTTATTAAAGCAGGGGGGAGGCGCTGAAGCTTTCTTT
TRBD2,TRBJ2-5,TRBV5-5,many,CASSLAPASGQETQYF,TGTGCCAGCAGCTTGGCCCCAGCTAGCGGCCAAGAGACCCAGTACTTC
-,TRBJ1-5,TRBV20-1,-,CSASRQENQPQHF,TGCAGTGCTAGTCGACAGGAGAATCAGCCCCAGCATTTT
TRBD1,TRBJ2-2,TRBV7-9,few,CASSWYGTGAGELFF,TGTGCCAGCAGCTGGTACGGGACAGGGGCCGGGGAGCTGTTTTTT
-,TRBJ2-2,TRBV12-3/TRBV12-4,many,CASSLQGTGELFF,TGTGCCAGCAGCCTTCAGGGAACCGGGGAGCTGTTTTTT
TRBD1,TRBJ2-3,TRBV19,few,CASSMIRGLTDTQYF,TGTGCCAGTAGTATGATCAGGGGGCTAACAGATACGCAGTATTTT
-,TRBJ2-5,TRBV30,few,CAWSLSVGTQYF,TGTGCCTGGAGTCTATCCGTGGGGACCCAGTACTTC
TRBD1,TRBJ1-2,TRBV28,many,CASSPSTGTGSRYGYTF,TGTGCCAGCAGTCCTTCAACCGGGACAGGGTCGAGATATGGCTACACCTTC
-,TRBJ2-5,TRBV11-2,once,CASSRKGDNQETQYF,TGTGCCAGCAGCCGTAAGGGGGACAACCAAGAGACCCAGTACTTC
TRBD2,TRBJ2-1,TRBV30,-,CAWSPANSGSGISAYNEQFF,TGTGCCTGGAGTCCAGCGAATAGCGGGAGTGGTATTAGTGCGTACAATGAGCAGTTCTTC
-,TRBJ2-7,TRBV28,many,CASSFHLVSRPPTYEQYF,TGTGCCAGCAGTTTCCATTTGGTGTCCCGCCCCCCGACCTACGAGCAGTACTTC
-,TRBJ2-3,TRBV5-5,-,CASNPGLAMNTDTQYF,TGTGCCAGCAACCCAGGACTGGCCATGAACACAGATACGCAGTATTTT
-,TRBJ2-1,TRBV27,few,CGVGGSSYNEQFF,TGTGGCGTTGGGGGGAGCTCCTACAATGAGCAGTTCTTC
-,TRBJ2-3,TRBV13,many,CASSLGLAGLTDTQYF,TGTGCCAGCAGCTTAGGTCTGGCGGGACTCACAGATACGCAGTATTTT
-,TRBJ1-5,TRBV29-1,many,CSVAGEPNQPQHF,TGCAGCGTTGCAGGGGAGCCTAATCAGCCCCAGCATTTT
TRBD1,TRBJ1-5,TRBV3-1,many,CASSQTAGTGGRQPQHF,TGTGCCAGCAGCCAGACTGCCGGGACAGGGGGCAGACAGCCCCAGCATTTT
-,TRBJ2-7,TRBV2,many,CASVGRTETYEQYF,TGTGCCAGCGTGGGTAGGACAGAGACCTACGAGCAGTACTTC
TRBD2,TRBJ2-5,TRBV27,many,CASRGTSGGRETQYF,TGTGCCAGCAGGGGGACTAGCGGGGGGCGAGAGACCCAGTACTTC
-,TRBJ2-7,TRBV6-1,many,CASSEGLGTAYEQYF,TGTGCCAGCAGTGAAGGTCTTGGGACGGCTTACGAGCAGTACTTC
TRBD1,TRBJ2-7,TRBV11-2,many,CASSLGGQGEFGEQYF,TGTGCCAGCAGCTTAGGCGGACAGGGGGAATTCGGAGAGCAGTACTTC
TRBD1,TRBJ1-1,TRBV20-1,many,CSAPRDRGTTEAFF,TGCAGTGCACCACGGGACAGGGGGACCACTGAAGCTTTCTTT
-,TRBJ2-7,TRBV13,many,CASSLGLVGREQYF,TGTGCCAGCAGCTTAGGTCTTGTAGGACGGGAGCAGTACTTC
-,TRBJ2-2,TRBV10-3,-,CAISEGTGELFF,TGTGCCATCAGTGAGGGGACAGGGGAGCTGTTTTTT
TRBD1,TRBJ1-5,TRBV7-9,few,CASSSGLDRGNQPQHF,TGTGCCAGCAGCTCGGGACTCGACAGGGGCAATCAGCCCCAGCATTTT
TRBD1,TRBJ1-4,TRBV5-1,many,CASSWNPGQGGDEKLFF,TGCGCCAGCAGCTGGAACCCTGGACAGGGCGGGGATGAAAAACTGTTTTTT
-,TRBJ1-1,TRBV4-1,few,CASSHPGQRVTEAFF,TGCGCCAGCAGCCACCCGGGTCAGAGGGTCACTGAAGCTTTCTTT